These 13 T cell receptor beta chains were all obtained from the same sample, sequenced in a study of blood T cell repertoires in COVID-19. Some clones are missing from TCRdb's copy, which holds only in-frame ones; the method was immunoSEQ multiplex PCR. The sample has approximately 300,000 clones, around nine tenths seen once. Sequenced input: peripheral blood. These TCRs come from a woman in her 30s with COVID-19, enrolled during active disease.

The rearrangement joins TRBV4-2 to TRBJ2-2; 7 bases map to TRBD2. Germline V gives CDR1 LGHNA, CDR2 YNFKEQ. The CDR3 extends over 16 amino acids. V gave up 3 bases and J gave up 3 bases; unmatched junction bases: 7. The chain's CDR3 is CASSHDRDYHTGELFF. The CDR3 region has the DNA TGTGCCAGCAGCCACGACCGGGACTACCACACCGGGGAGCTGTTTTTT.

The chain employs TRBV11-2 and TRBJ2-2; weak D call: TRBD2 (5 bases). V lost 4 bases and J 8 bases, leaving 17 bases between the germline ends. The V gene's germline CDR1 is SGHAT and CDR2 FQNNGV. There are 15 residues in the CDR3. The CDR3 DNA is TGTGCCAGCAGCTCCCCCCCGGGGATTGAGGGGGAGCTGTTTTTT. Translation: CASSSPPGIEGELFF.

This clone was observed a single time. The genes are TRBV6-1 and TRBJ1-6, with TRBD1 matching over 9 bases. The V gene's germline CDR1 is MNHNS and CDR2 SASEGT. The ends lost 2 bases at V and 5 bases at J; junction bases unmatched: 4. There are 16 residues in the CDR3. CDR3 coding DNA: TGTGCCAGCAGTGAACGGACAGGGGCGAATAATTCACCCCTCCACTTT. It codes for CASSERTGANNSPLHF.

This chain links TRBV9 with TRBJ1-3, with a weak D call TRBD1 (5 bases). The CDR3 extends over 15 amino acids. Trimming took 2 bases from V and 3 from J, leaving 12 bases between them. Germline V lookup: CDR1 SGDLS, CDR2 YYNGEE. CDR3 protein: CASSVTGGNGNTIYF. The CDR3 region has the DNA TGTGCCAGCAGCGTGACCGGGGGTAATGGAAACACCATATATTTT. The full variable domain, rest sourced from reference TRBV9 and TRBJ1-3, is DSGVTQTPKHLITATGQRVTLRCSPRSGDLSVYWYQQSLDQGLQFLIQYYNGEERAKGNILERFSAQQFPDLHSELNLSSLELGDSALYFCASSVTGGNGNTIYFGEGSWLTVV.

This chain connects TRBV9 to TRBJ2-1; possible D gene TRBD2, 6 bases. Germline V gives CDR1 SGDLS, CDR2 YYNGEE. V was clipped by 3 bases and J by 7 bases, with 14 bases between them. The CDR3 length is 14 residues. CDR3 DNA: TGTGCCAGCAGCGCTCCCGGGGGTGGGAATGAGCAGTTCTTC. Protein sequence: CASSAPGGGNEQFF. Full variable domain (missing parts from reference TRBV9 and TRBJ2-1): DSGVTQTPKHLITATGQRVTLRCSPRSGDLSVYWYQQSLDQGLQFLIQYYNGEERAKGNILERFSAQQFPDLHSELNLSSLELGDSALYFCASSAPGGGNEQFFGPGTRLTVL.

The CDR3 reads CASSGTSGRYEQYF. CDR3 DNA: TGTGCCAGCAGCGGAACTAGCGGGAGGTACGAGCAGTACTTC. J is TRBJ2-7 and V is TRBV7-2, with 12 positions matching TRBD2. Germline V gene data show CDR1 as SGHTA and CDR2 as FQGNSA. The trim removed 5 bases at V and 4 bases at J, leaving 3 bases unmatched. The CDR3 is 14 amino acids.

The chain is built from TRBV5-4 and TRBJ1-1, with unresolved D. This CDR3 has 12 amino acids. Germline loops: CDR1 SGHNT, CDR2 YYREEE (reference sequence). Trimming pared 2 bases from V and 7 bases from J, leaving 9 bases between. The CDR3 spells CASSFGRSEAFF. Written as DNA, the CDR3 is TGTGCCAGCAGCTTTGGGAGGAGTGAAGCTTTCTTT.

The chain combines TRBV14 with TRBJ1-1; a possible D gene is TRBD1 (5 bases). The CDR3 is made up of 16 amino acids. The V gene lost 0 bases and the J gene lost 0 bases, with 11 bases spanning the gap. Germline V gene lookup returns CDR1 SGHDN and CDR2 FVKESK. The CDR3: CASSQEYRGMNTEAFF. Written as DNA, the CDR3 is TGTGCCAGCAGCCAAGAGTATCGGGGGATGAACACTGAAGCTTTCTTT.

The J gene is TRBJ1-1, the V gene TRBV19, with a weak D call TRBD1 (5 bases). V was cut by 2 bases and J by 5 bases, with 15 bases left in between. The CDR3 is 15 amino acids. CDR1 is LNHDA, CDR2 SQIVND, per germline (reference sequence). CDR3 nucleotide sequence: TGTGCCAGTAGTATATCGGCGGGACGAAGAACTGAAGCTTTCTTT. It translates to CASSISAGRRTEAFF.

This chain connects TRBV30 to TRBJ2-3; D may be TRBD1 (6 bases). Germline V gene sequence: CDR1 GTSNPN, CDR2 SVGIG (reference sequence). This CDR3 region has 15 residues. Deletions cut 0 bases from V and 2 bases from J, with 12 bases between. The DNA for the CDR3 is TGTGCCTGGAGTGTATCTGGGGACATCACAGATACGCAGTATTTT. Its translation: CAWSVSGDITDTQYF.

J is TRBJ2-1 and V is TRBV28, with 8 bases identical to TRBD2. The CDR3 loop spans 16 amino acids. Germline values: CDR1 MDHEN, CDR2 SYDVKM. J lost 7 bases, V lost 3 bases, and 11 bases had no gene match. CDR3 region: CASSFASGPYPNEQFF. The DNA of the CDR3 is TGTGCCAGCAGTTTTGCTAGCGGGCCATATCCTAATGAGCAGTTCTTC.

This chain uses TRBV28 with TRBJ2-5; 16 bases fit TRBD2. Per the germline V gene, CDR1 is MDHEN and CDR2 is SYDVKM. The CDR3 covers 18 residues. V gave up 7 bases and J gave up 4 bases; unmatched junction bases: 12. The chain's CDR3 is CASNPPPGLAGGGETQYF. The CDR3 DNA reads TGTGCCAGCAACCCTCCTCCGGGACTAGCGGGAGGGGGAGAGACCCAGTACTTC.

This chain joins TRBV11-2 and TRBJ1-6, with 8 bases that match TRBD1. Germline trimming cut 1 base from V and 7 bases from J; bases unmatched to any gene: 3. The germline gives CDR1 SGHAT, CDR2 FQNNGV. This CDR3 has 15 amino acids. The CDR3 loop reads CASSLGTGGNSPLHF. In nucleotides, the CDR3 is TGTGCCAGCAGCTTAGGTACAGGGGGGAATTCACCCCTCCACTTT.